This TCR beta chain was recorded in a study of CD8 T cells in ankylosing spondylitis. General study points: Reports say disease-linked clones showed up significantly more in matched ankylosing spondylitis synovial fluid. Peripheral blood held disease-linked clones only at relatively low frequency, and these were CD8+.

It was by quantitative 5'-RACE with molecular barcodes that TCR beta libraries were made. TCRdb ran MiXCR on the 5' RACE reads and lists one entry per CDR3 protein. The table includes just over 350,000 distinct CDR3 sequences, 20% detected once. Germline V lookup: CDR1 SSHAT, CDR2 FNYEAQ (reference sequence). The CDR3 length is 14 residues. This clonotype was seen a few times. The target antigen is unknown. The source of this sequence is a male donor with ankylosing spondylitis or in good health (not recorded which). What was sequenced was blood, either unsorted or a sorted T cell fraction (not recorded which). The chain combines TRBV7-7 with TRBJ1-6; 10 positions agree with TRBD1. In nucleotides, the CDR3 is TGTGCTAGCCCCCGGGACAGGGGAAATTCACCCCTCCACTTT. This gives the protein CASPRDRGNSPLHF. The full variable domain, rest sourced from reference TRBV7-7 and TRBJ1-6, is GAGVSQSPRYKVTKRGQDVTLRCDPISSHATLYWYQQALGQGPEFLTYFNYEAQPDKSGLPSDRFSAERPEGSISTLTIQRTEQRDSAMYRCASPRDRGNSPLHFGNGTRLTVT.